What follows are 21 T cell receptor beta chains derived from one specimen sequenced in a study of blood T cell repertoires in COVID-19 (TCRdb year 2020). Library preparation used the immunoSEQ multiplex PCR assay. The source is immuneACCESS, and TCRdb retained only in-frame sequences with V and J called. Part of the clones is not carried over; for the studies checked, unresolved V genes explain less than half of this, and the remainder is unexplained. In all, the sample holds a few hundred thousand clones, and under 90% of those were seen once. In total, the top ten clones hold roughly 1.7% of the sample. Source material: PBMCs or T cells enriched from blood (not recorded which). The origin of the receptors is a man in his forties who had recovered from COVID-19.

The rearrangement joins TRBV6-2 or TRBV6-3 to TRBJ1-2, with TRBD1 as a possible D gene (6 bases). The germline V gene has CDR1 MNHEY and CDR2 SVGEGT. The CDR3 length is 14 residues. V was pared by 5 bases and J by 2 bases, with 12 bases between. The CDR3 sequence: CASSDRTENYGYTF. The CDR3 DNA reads TGTGCCAGCAGTGACCGGACAGAAAACTATGGCTACACCTTC.

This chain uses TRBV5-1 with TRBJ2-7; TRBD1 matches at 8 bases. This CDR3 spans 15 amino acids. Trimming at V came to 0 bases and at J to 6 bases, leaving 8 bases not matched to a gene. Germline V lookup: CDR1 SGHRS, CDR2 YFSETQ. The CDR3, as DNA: TGCGCCAGCAGCTTGGTGGGACAGGCTCGGGGCGAGCAGTACTTC. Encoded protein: CASSLVGQARGEQYF.

DNA of the CDR3: TGTGCCACCCACGCGGGGGACGGATACGAGCAGTACTTC. Its translation: CATHAGDGYEQYF. This chain links TRBV10-3 with TRBJ2-7; 7 nucleotides agree with TRBD2. V lost 10 bases, J lost 4 bases, and 10 bases stayed unmatched. Germline loops: CDR1 ENHRY, CDR2 SYGVKD. The CDR3 totals 13 residues.

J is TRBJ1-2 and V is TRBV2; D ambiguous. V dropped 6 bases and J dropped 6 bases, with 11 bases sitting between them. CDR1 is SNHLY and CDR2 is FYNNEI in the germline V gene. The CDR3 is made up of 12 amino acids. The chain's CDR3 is CASRRAAHGYTF. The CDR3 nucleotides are TGTGCCAGCAGGAGGGCAGCCCATGGCTACACCTTC.

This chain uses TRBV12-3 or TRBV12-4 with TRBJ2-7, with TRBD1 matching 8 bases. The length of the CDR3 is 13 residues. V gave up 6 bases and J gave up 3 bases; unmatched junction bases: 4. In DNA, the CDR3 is TGTGCCAGCAGATACAGGGGGTTCTACGAGCAGTACTTC. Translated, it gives CASRYRGFYEQYF.

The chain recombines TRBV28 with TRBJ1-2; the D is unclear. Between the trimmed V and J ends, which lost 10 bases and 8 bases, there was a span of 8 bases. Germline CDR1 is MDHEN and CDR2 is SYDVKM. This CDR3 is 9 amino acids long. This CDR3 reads CATGGGYTF. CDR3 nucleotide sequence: TGTGCCACAGGCGGGGGCTACACCTTC.

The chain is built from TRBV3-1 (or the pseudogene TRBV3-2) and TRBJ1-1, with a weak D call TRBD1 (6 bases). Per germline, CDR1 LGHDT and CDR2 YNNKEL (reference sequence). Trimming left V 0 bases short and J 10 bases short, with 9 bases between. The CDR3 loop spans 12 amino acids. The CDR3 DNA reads TGTGCCAGCAGCCAAGAGGGGGCCCGAGCTTTCTTT. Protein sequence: CASSQEGARAFF.

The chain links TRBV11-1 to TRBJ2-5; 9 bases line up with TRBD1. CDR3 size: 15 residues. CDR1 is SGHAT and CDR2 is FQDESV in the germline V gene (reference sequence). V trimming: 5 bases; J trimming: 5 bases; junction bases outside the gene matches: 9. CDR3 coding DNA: TGTGCCAGCAGCCGGGATGACAGGGGGAGGGAGACCCAGTACTTC. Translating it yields CASSRDDRGRETQYF.

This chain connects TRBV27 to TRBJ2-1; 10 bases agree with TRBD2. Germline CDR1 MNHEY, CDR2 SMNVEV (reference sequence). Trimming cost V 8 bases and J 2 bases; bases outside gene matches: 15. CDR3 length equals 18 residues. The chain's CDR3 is CASSPWSSGSSPYNEQFF. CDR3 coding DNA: TGTGCCAGCTCCCCTTGGTCTAGCGGGAGTAGCCCCTACAATGAGCAGTTCTTC.

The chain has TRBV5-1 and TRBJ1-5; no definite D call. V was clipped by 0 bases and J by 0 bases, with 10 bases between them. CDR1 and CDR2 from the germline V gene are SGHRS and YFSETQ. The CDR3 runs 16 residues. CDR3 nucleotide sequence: TGCGCCAGCAGCTTGGATCCAGGAAGTAGCAATCAGCCCCAGCATTTT. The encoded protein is CASSLDPGSSNQPQHF.

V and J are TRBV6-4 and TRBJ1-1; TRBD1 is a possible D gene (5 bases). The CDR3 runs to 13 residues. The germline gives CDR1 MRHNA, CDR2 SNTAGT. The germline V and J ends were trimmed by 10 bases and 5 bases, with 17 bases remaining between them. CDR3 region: CAKRGFRGTEAFF. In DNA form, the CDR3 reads TGTGCCAAGCGGGGGTTTAGGGGAACTGAAGCTTTCTTT.

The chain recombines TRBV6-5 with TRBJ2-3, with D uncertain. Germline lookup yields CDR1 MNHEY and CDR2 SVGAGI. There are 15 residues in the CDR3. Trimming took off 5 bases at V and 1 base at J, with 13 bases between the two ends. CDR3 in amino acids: CASSIMVTGTDTQYF. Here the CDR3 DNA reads TGTGCCAGCAGTATCATGGTCACGGGCACAGATACGCAGTATTTT.

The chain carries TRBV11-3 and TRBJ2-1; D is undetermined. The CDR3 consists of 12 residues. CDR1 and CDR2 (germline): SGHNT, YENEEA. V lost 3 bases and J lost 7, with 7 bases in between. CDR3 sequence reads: CASSLEPNEQFF. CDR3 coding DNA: TGTGCCAGCAGCTTGGAGCCAAATGAGCAGTTCTTC. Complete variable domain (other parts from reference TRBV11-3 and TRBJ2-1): EAGVVQSPRYKIIEKKQPVAFWCNPISGHNTLYWYLQNLGQGPELLIRYENEEAVDDSQLPKDRFSAERLKGVDSTLKIQPAELGDSAVYLCASSLEPNEQFFGPGTRLTVL.

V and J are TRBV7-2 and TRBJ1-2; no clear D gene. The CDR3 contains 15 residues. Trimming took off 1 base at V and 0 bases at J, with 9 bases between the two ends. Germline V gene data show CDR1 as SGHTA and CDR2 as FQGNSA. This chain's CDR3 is CASSLEIVSNYGYTF. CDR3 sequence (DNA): TGTGCCAGCAGCTTAGAAATCGTATCTAACTATGGCTACACCTTC.

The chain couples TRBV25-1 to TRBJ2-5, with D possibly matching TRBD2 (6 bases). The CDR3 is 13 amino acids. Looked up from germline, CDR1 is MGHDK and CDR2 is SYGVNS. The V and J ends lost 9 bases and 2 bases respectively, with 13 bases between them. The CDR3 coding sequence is TGTGCCAGTAGCCGGGAGTGGCAAGAGACCCAGTACTTC. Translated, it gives CASSREWQETQYF. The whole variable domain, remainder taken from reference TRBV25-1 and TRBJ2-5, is EADIYQTPRYLVIGTGKKITLECSQTMGHDKMYWYQQDPGMELHLIHYSYGVNSTEKGDLSSESTVSRIRTEHFPLTLESARPSHTSQYLCASSREWQETQYFGPGTRLLVL.

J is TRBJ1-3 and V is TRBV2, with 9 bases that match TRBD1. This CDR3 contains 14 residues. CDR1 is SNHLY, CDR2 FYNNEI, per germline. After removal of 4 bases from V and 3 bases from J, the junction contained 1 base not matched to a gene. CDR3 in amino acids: CASSVDRGGNTIYF. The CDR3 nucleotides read TGTGCCAGCAGTGTGGACAGGGGTGGAAACACCATATATTTT. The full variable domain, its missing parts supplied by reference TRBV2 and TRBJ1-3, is EPEVTQTPSHQVTQMGQEVILRCVPISNHLYFYWYRQILGQKVEFLVSFYNNEISEKSEIFDDQFSVERPDGSNFTLKIRSTKLEDSAMYFCASSVDRGGNTIYFGEGSWLTVV.

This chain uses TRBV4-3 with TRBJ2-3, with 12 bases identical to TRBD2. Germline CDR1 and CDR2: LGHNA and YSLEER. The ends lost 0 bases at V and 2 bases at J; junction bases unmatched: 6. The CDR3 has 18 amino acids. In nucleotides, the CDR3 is TGCGCCAGCAGCCAAGACCCCCTAGCGGGGGGGCTCACAGATACGCAGTATTTT. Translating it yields CASSQDPLAGGLTDTQYF.

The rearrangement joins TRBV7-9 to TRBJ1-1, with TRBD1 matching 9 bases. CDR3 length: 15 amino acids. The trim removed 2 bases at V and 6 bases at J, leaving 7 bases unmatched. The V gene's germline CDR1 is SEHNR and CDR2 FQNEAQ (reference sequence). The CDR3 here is CASSLLQGAVPEAFF. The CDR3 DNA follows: TGTGCCAGCAGCTTACTACAGGGGGCTGTACCTGAAGCTTTCTTT.

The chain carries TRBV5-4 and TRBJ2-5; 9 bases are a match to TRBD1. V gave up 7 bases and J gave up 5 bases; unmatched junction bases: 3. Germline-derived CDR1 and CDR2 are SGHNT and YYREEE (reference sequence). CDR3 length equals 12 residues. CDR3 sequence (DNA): TGTGCCAGCGGGACAGGGTTGGAGACCCAGTACTTC. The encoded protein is CASGTGLETQYF.

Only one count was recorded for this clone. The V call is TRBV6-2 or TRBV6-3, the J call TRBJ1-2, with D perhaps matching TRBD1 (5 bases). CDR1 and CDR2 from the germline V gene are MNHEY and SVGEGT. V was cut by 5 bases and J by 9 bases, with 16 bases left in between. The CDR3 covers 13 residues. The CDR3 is CASSRGTGTSYTF. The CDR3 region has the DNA TGTGCCAGCAGTCGGGGGACTGGTACAAGCTACACCTTC.

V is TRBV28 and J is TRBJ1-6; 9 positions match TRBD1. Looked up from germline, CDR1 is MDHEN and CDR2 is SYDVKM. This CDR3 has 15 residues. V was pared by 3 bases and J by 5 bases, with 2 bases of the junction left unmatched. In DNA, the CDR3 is TGTGCCAGCAGTTTGGGGGACAGGGATAATTCACCCCTCCACTTT. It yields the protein CASSLGDRDNSPLHF.